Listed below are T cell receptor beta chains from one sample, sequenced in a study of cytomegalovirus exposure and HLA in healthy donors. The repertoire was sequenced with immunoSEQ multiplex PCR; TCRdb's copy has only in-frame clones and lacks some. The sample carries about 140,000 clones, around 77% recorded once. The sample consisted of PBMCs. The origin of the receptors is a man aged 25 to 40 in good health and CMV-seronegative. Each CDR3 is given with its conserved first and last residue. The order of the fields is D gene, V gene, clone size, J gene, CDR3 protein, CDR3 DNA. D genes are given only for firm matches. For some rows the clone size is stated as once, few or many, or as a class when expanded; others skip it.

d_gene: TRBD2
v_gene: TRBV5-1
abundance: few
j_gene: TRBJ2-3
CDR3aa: CASSPGTSGRPLRTDTQYF
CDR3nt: TGCGCCAGCAGCCCCGGGACTAGCGGGAGGCCACTCCGGACAGATACGCAGTATTTT

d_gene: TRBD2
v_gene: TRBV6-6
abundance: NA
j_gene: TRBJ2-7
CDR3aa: CASRTTGGLTYEQYF
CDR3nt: TGTGCCAGCCGAACTACCGGGGGACTAACCTACGAGCAGTACTTC

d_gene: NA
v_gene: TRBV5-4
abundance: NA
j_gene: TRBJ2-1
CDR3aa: CASSLSSSEQFF
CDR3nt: TGTGCCAGCAGCCTCTCTAGTTCTGAGCAGTTCTTC

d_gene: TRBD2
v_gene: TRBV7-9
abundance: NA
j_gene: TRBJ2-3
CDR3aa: CASSLALLRENTDTQYF
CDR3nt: TGTGCCAGCAGCTTAGCTCTCTTGCGGGAGAACACAGATACGCAGTATTTT

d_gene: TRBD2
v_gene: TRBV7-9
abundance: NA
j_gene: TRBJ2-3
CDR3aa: CASSPHPTSGRATDTQYF
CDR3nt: TGTGCCAGCAGCCCCCACCCGACTAGCGGGAGGGCAACAGATACGCAGTATTTT

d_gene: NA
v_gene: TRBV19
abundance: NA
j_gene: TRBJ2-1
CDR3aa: CASSSSWGIEQFF
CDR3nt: TGTGCCAGTAGTTCCTCGTGGGGCATTGAGCAGTTCTTC

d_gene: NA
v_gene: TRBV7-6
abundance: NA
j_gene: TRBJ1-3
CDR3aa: CASSLAGGAADSGNTIYF
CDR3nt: TGTGCCAGCAGCTTAGCGGGTGGGGCGGCGGACTCTGGAAACACCATATATTTT

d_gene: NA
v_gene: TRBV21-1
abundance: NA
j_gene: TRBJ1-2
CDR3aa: CASSKENGTGVNYGYTF
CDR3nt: TGTGCCAGCAGCAAAGAAAATGGGACAGGGGTTAACTATGGCTACACCTTC

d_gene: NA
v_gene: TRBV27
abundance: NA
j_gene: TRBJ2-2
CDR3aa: CASSLLGPNTGELFF
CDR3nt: TGTGCCAGCAGTTTACTGGGGCCCAACACCGGGGAGCTGTTTTTT

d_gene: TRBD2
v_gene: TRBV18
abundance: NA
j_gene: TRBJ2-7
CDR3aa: CASSPNSPSASGTSYEQYF
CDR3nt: TGTGCCAGCTCACCAAACTCGCCCTCGGCTAGCGGGACCTCATACGAGCAGTACTTC

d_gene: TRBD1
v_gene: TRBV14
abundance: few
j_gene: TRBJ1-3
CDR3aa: CASSLQGGTVGNTIYF
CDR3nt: TGTGCCAGCAGCTTACAGGGGGGAACGGTTGGAAACACCATATATTTT

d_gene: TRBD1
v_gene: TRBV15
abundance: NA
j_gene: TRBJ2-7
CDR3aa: CATSLRDRGLEQYF
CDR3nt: TGTGCCACCTCCTTGCGTGACAGGGGGCTCGAGCAGTACTTC

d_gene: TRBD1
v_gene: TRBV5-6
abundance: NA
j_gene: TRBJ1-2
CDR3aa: CASSLAGGYNYGYTF
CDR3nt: TGTGCCAGCAGCTTGGCAGGGGGCTATAACTATGGCTACACCTTC

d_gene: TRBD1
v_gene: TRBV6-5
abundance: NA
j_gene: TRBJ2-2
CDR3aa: CASSFGQGVGGELFF
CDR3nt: TGTGCCAGCAGTTTCGGACAGGGGGTGGGCGGGGAGCTGTTTTTT

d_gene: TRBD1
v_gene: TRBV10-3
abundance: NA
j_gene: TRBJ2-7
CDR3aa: CAISPTEGASYEQYF
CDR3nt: TGTGCCATCAGCCCTACCGAGGGGGCATCCTACGAGCAGTACTTC

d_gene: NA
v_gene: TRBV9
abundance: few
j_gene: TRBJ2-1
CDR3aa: CASSPQTSRPGDEQFF
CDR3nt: TGTGCCAGCAGCCCCCAAACTAGCCGCCCGGGGGATGAGCAGTTCTTC

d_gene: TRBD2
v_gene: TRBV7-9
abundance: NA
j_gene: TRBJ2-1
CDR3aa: CASSILAGEKGEQFF
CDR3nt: TGTGCCAGCAGCATACTAGCGGGAGAGAAGGGTGAGCAGTTCTTC

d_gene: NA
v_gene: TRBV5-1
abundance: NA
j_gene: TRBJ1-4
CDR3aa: CASSVGTNEKLFF
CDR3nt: TGCGCCAGCAGCGTTGGGACAAATGAAAAACTGTTTTTT

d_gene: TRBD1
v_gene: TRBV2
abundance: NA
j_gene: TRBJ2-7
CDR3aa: CASSAWTGVYEQYF
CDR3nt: TGTGCCAGCAGTGCATGGACAGGGGTCTACGAGCAGTACTTC

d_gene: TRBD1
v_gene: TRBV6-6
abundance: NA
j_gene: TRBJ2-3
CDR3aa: CASSLPDRGETDTQYF
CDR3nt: TGTGCCAGCAGCCTACCGGACAGGGGAGAGACAGATACGCAGTATTTT

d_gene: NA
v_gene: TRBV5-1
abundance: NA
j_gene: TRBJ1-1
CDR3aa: CASGLGTMNTEAFF
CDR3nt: TGCGCCAGCGGTTTGGGCACAATGAACACTGAAGCTTTCTTT

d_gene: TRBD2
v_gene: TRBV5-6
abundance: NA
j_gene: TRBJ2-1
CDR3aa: CASRVNWEGSYNEQFF
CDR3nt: TGTGCCAGCAGAGTGAATTGGGAGGGCTCCTACAATGAGCAGTTCTTC

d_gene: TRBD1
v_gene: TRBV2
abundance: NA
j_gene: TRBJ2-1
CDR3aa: CASLGGIYNEQFF
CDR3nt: TGTGCCAGTTTAGGGGGCATATACAATGAGCAGTTCTTC

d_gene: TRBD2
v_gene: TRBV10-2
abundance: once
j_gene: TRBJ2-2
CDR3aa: CASRLAGVVGELFF
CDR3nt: TGCGCCAGCAGACTAGCGGGAGTAGTCGGGGAGCTGTTTTTT

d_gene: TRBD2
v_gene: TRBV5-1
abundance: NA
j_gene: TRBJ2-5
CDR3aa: CASSLGTSGRYSPKETQYF
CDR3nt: TGCGCCAGCAGCCTGGGGACTAGCGGGAGGTACTCACCGAAAGAGACCCAGTACTTC

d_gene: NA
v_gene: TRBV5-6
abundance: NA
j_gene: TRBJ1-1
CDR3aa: CASSLFGQSSYTEAFF
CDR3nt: TGTGCCAGCAGCTTGTTTGGGCAGTCTTCTTACACTGAAGCTTTCTTT

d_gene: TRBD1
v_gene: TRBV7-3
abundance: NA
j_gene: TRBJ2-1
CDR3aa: CASSLDGQGYNEQFF
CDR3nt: TGTGCCAGCAGCCTTGACGGACAGGGATACAATGAGCAGTTCTTC

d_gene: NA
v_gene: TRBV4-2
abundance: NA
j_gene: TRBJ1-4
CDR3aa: CASSQGDRSTNEKLFF
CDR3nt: TGTGCCAGCAGCCAGGGAGACAGGTCAACTAATGAAAAACTGTTTTTT

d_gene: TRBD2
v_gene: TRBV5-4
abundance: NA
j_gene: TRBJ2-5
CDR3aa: CASSLGAGGLKETQYF
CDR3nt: TGTGCCAGCAGCTTGGGGGCGGGGGGCTTAAAAGAGACCCAGTACTTC